The 28 T cell receptor beta chains below come from one sample, sequenced in a study of neurological immune-mediated disorders. TCRdb re-called the 5' RACE reads through MiXCR, storing one row per CDR3 protein. The sample holds around 50,000 distinct CDR3 sequences, roughly 3.8% seen once. Sequencing was carried out using PBMCs. The receptors shown here come from a man in his sixties with multiple sclerosis.

This clonotype was counted many times. V and J are TRBV5-1 and TRBJ1-3; 8 bases align to TRBD1. The J segment lost 2 bases and the V segment lost 4 bases, leaving 2 bases of the junction unmatched. The V gene's germline CDR1 is SGHRS and CDR2 YFSETQ. CDR3 length equals 14 residues. CDR3 bases: TGCGCCAGCAGCGCGACAGGGGCTGGAAACACCATATATTTT. Its translation is CASSATGAGNTIYF.

This clonotype was seen at least ten times. This chain uses TRBV20-1 with TRBJ2-7; 9 nucleotides line up with TRBD2. Germline values: CDR1 DFQATT, CDR2 SNEGSKA (reference sequence). V lost 3 bases to trimming and J lost 4 bases; unmatched junction nucleotides: 4. This CDR3 region has 13 residues. The CDR3 DNA sequence: TGCAGTGCTAGGAAGCTAGCGGGATACGAGCAGTACTTC. This codes for CSARKLAGYEQYF.

V gene TRBV5-1 combines with J gene TRBJ1-4; the D is unclear. The germline gives CDR1 SGHRS, CDR2 YFSETQ. The CDR3 totals 15 residues. Between the trimmed V and J ends, which lost 3 bases and 0 bases, there was a span of 9 bases. CDR3: CASSSGGTTNEKLFF. The CDR3 nucleotides are TGCGCCAGCAGCTCAGGCGGGACAACTAATGAAAAACTGTTTTTT.

By share of the sample, this clonotype is medium-sized (0.01 to 0.1%). The V call is TRBV27, the J call TRBJ2-2; D ambiguous. There are 12 residues in the CDR3. V gave up 9 bases and J gave up 6 bases, with 11 bases separating them. Looked up from germline, CDR1 is MNHEY and CDR2 is SMNVEV (reference sequence). In DNA form, the CDR3 reads TGTGCCAGTGATTCTGGCTCCGGGGAGCTGTTTTTT. Translating gives CASDSGSGELFF.

This rearrangement joins TRBV20-1 to TRBJ2-1; either TRBD1 or TRBD2 may supply D (7 bases each). Germline CDR1 is DFQATT and CDR2 is SNEGSKA (reference sequence). The CDR3 consists of 15 residues. V gave up 0 bases and J gave up 10 bases, with 19 bases separating them. The CDR3 nucleotides read TGCAGTGCTAGAGATGAGGGGGCGGGAGCGCGGGAGCAGTTCTTC. Translated: CSARDEGAGAREQFF.

The sample holds many counts of this clonotype. The rearrangement uses TRBV2 and TRBJ2-2; 7 bases agree with TRBD2. This CDR3 is 15 amino acids long. Germline values: CDR1 SNHLY, CDR2 FYNNEI. The J segment lost 5 bases and the V segment lost 7 bases, leaving 10 bases of the junction unmatched. CDR3 nucleotides: TGTGCCAGCACCGGCTCGGGAGGCCCTACCGGGGAGCTGTTTTTT. It encodes CASTGSGGPTGELFF.

There are many counts of this clonotype. The chain combines TRBV20-1 with TRBJ2-1; 8 bases align to TRBD2. The junction had 9 bases not matched to a gene; V was cut back by 6 bases and J by 5 bases. The CDR3 covers 14 residues. The germline gives CDR1 DFQATT, CDR2 SNEGSKA (reference sequence). The CDR3 DNA is TGCAGTGCGGATACCGGGACTAGAGACAATGAGCAGTTCTTC. Amino acids: CSADTGTRDNEQFF.

This clonotype is a singleton in its sample. The gene calls are TRBV20-1 and TRBJ2-3; the match to TRBD2 covers 11 bases. V was clipped by 5 bases and J by 3 bases; unmatched bases: 1. There are 13 residues in the CDR3. The germline V gene has CDR1 DFQATT and CDR2 SNEGSKA (reference sequence). The DNA for the CDR3 is TGCAGTGCTCCTAGCGGGGGGACAGATACGCAGTATTTT. Its protein product is CSAPSGGTDTQYF.

This clonotype showed up just a few times. This chain connects TRBV24-1 to TRBJ1-1, with TRBD1 matching 7 bases. V lost 2 bases to trimming and J lost 4 bases; unmatched junction nucleotides: 9. Germline V CDR1 and CDR2: KGHDR, SFDVKD. This CDR3 comprises 16 residues. The DNA for the CDR3 is TGTGCCACCAGTGATTCCCGGAGGGGGCTAGGCACTGAAGCTTTCTTT. Encoded protein: CATSDSRRGLGTEAFF.

In this sample, this clonotype turned up many times. The rearrangement links TRBV24-1 to TRBJ1-1, with D possibly TRBD1 on 6 matching bases. The CDR3 loop spans 16 amino acids. The germline CDR1 and CDR2 sequences are KGHDR and SFDVKD. Trimming cost V 6 bases and J 3 bases, with 19 bases left between them. DNA of the CDR3: TGTGCCACCAGTCCGGGGGGGTATAGGGGGTACACTGAAGCTTTCTTT. Amino acid sequence: CATSPGGYRGYTEAFF.

This clonotype was recorded many times. The chain links TRBV19 to TRBJ2-7, with D maybe TRBD2 (6 bases). CDR3 length: 12 residues. CDR1 and CDR2 (germline): LNHDA, SQIVND (reference sequence). Deletions cut 8 bases from V and 4 bases from J, with 12 bases between. The CDR3 is CASAGTSYEQYF. The CDR3 DNA is TGTGCCAGTGCCGGGACTTCATACGAGCAGTACTTC.

This clonotype occurred many times. V gene TRBV20-1 combines with J gene TRBJ2-7; no reliable D call. The V gene's germline CDR1 is DFQATT and CDR2 SNEGSKA (reference sequence). This CDR3 contains 12 residues. Trimming took 6 bases from V and 6 from J, leaving 15 bases between them. The CDR3 loop is CSAKRQTSEQYF. The CDR3 DNA is TGCAGTGCCAAAAGGCAGACCTCCGAGCAGTACTTC.

By share, this clonotype counts as medium-sized. This chain's CDR3 is CSAGPLLGSYEQYF. The CDR3, as DNA: TGCAGTGCTGGCCCATTGCTGGGGAGCTACGAGCAGTACTTC. The chain has TRBV20-1 and TRBJ2-7, with D possibly being TRBD2 (5 bases). Trimming left V 5 bases short and J 3 bases short, with 17 bases between. Germline CDR1 DFQATT, CDR2 SNEGSKA (reference sequence). The CDR3 runs to 14 residues.

This clonotype was counted ten times or more. The rearrangement uses TRBV20-1 and TRBJ2-2; either TRBD1 or TRBD2 may supply D (5 bases each). Germline assignment: CDR1 DFQATT and CDR2 SNEGSKA (reference sequence). The CDR3 spans 14 residues. V was cut by 3 bases and J by 5 bases, with 13 bases left in between. The CDR3 nucleotides read TGCAGTGCTAGCCTGGGGGACGGGACCGGGGAGCTGTTTTTT. Protein sequence: CSASLGDGTGELFF.

This clonotype was observed many times. V gene TRBV20-1 combines with J gene TRBJ2-7; unclear D gene. V lost 7 bases, J lost 0 bases, and 13 bases lay in between. Germline values: CDR1 DFQATT, CDR2 SNEGSKA (reference sequence). The CDR3 spans 13 residues. The CDR3 nucleotides read TGCAGTGTAAAGGCGGCGAGCTCCTACGAGCAGTACTTC. Protein sequence: CSVKAASSYEQYF.

This clonotype was detected many times. The chain joins TRBV7-2 to TRBJ2-7; tentatively, D is TRBD1 or TRBD2 (6 bases each). The V gene's germline CDR1 is SGHTA and CDR2 FQGNSA. The CDR3 sequence is 19 residues long. Trimming took off 2 bases at V and 2 bases at J, with 25 bases between the two ends. CDR3 in DNA: TGTGCCAGCAGCTTAAGACACACCACGGGGGCCAAGTACACCTACGAGCAGTACTTC. This codes for CASSLRHTTGAKYTYEQYF.

This clonotype came up many times. The chain links TRBV20-1 to TRBJ1-1, with D perhaps TRBD1 (5 bases). CDR1 is DFQATT and CDR2 is SNEGSKA in the germline V gene (reference sequence). CDR3 size: 11 residues. This CDR3 is CRATVVTEAFF. For the CDR3, the DNA is TGCAGGGCGACAGTCGTCACTGAAGCTTTCTTT.

This clonotype was seen repeatedly, ten times or more. This chain joins TRBV7-9 and TRBJ1-1; D perhaps matches TRBD1 (6 bases). Between the trimmed V and J ends, which lost 1 base and 0 bases, there was a span of 12 bases. Germline lookup yields CDR1 SEHNR and CDR2 FQNEAQ (reference sequence). The CDR3 is 16 amino acids. The CDR3: CASSLGSGTLNTEAFF. DNA for the CDR3: TGTGCCAGCAGCTTAGGTTCAGGGACACTGAACACTGAAGCTTTCTTT.

There are many counts of this clonotype. V gene TRBV4-1 combines with J gene TRBJ1-5, with a possible D match to TRBD1 (6 bases). The CDR3 length is 15 residues. Germline V gives CDR1 MGHRA, CDR2 YSYEKL. V gave up 4 bases and J gave up 5 bases, with 15 bases separating them. CDR3 sequence: CASSLEDRLYQPQHF. Here the CDR3 DNA reads TGCGCCAGCAGCCTAGAAGACAGGTTATATCAGCCCCAGCATTTT.

This clonotype has a handful of counts. This sequence joins TRBV11-2 and TRBJ2-3; possible D gene TRBD2, 7 bases. The germline V and J ends were trimmed by 5 bases and 8 bases, with 14 bases remaining between them. This CDR3 has 13 amino acids. Germline V gene sequence: CDR1 SGHAT, CDR2 FQNNGV. The CDR3: CASSGGAFGTQYF. In nucleotides, the CDR3 is TGTGCCAGCAGCGGGGGGGCGTTCGGTACGCAGTATTTT.

This clonotype was seen at least ten times. J is TRBJ2-3 and V is TRBV10-3, with a weak D call TRBD2 (6 bases). V shed 0 bases and J shed 2 bases, with 9 bases lying between them. This CDR3 comprises 15 residues. Germline loops: CDR1 ENHRY, CDR2 SYGVKD. The CDR3 region has the DNA TGTGCCATCAGTGAGTCTGGGGGGAACACAGATACGCAGTATTTT. Translated: CAISESGGNTDTQYF.

This clonotype was seen at least ten times. V and J are TRBV28 and TRBJ2-7, with 7 nucleotides matching TRBD1. Looked up from germline, CDR1 is MDHEN and CDR2 is SYDVKM. V lost 7 bases, J lost 5 bases, and 2 bases stayed unmatched. CDR3 length equals 11 residues. This chain's CDR3 is CASKGGHEQYF. The CDR3 nucleotides read TGTGCCAGCAAAGGGGGCCACGAGCAGTACTTC.

Regarding this clonotype: This could be a read error, since a much larger clone is one nucleotide away. The rearrangement links TRBV15 to TRBJ2-1, with unresolved D. The germline V and J ends were trimmed by 7 bases and 3 bases, with 4 bases remaining between them. Germline CDR1 reads LNHNV; CDR2 reads YYDKDF (reference sequence). The length of the CDR3 is 11 residues. Written as DNA, the CDR3 is TGTGCCACCAAGGTCTACAATGAGCAGTTCTTC. This encodes CATKVYNEQFF.

The table lists this clonotype with many counts. The chain joins TRBV12-3 or TRBV12-4 to TRBJ1-6; perhaps TRBD1 as D (6 bases). Trimming stripped 3 bases from V and 10 bases from J, with 13 bases between. This CDR3 has 14 residues. This CDR3 is CASSLSQGSSPLHF. The CDR3 DNA follows: TGTGCCAGCAGTTTGTCCCAGGGGAGCTCACCCCTCCACTTT.

This clonotype was seen ten or more times. The rearrangement uses TRBV10-3 and TRBJ2-1, with 7 positions matching TRBD1. CDR3 size: 11 residues. V was clipped by 11 bases and J by 8 bases; unmatched bases: 6. Germline V gene sequence: CDR1 ENHRY, CDR2 SYGVKD. The CDR3 here is CAAQGIDEQFF. The CDR3 DNA reads as TGTGCCGCACAGGGGATAGATGAGCAGTTCTTC.

This clonotype was found many times. The chain carries TRBV6-1 and TRBJ2-7, with D perhaps TRBD1 (5 bases). The CDR3 is 19 amino acids. CDR1 and CDR2 (germline): MNHNS, SASEGT. V was trimmed by 0 bases and J by 6 bases, leaving 27 bases between them. CDR3 sequence reads: CASSEAPAITGGMRSEQYF. CDR3 bases: TGTGCCAGCAGTGAAGCGCCCGCGATAACAGGTGGGATGCGGTCCGAGCAGTACTTC.

This clonotype was detected ten times or more. This chain joins TRBV12-3 or TRBV12-4 and TRBJ2-2; D unresolved. Trimming removed 8 bases from V and 2 bases from J, with 9 bases in between. The CDR3 extends over 13 amino acids. In DNA form, the CDR3 reads TGTGCCAGCGACGGACGAAACACCGGGGAGCTGTTTTTT. This sequence encodes CASDGRNTGELFF.

This clonotype was observed at least ten times. This rearrangement joins TRBV7-2 to TRBJ1-5; 8 bases are a match to TRBD1. Germline V gene data show CDR1 as SGHTA and CDR2 as FQGNSA. The CDR3 totals 15 residues. Unmatched junction bases numbered 4, after V lost 3 bases and J lost 3 bases. CDR3 region: CASSLGTGYNQPQHF. The CDR3 nucleotides are TGTGCCAGCAGCTTGGGGACAGGCTACAATCAGCCCCAGCATTTT.